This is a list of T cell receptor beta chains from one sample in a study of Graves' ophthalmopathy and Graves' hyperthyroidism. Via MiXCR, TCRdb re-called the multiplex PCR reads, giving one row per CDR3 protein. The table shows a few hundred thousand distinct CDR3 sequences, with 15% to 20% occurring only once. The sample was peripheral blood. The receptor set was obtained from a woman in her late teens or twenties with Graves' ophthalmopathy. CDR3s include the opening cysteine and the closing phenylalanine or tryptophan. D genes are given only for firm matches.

CASSPRPRAQYF	TRBV11-2	TRBJ2-5	NA
CASSSKGWAAGELFF	TRBV7-2	TRBJ2-2	NA
CASIGNLGDTEAFF	TRBV6-1	TRBJ1-1	NA
CASRLTGGLYEQYF	TRBV28	TRBJ2-7	TRBD1
CASIDGHSGDTIYF	TRBV6-9	TRBJ1-3	NA
CASSSAGVPNYGYTF	TRBV6-2/TRBV6-3	TRBJ1-2	NA
CASSQGISGANVLTF	TRBV6-1	TRBJ2-6	NA
CASSSGDNVNQPQHF	TRBV5-1	TRBJ1-5	NA
CAWILAGPKGSYGYTF	TRBV30	TRBJ1-2	NA
CASSPTSGGTEQYF	TRBV12-3/TRBV12-4	TRBJ2-7	TRBD2
CASSKGSVILLWANVLTF	TRBV6-1	TRBJ2-6	NA
CSVLPGGGLYGYTF	TRBV29-1	TRBJ1-2	TRBD1
CASSLGGVPRVGNTIYF	TRBV12-3/TRBV12-4	TRBJ1-3	NA
CASSSTFGKETQYF	TRBV7-2	TRBJ2-5	NA
CASSLTGTNYEQYF	TRBV7-2	TRBJ2-7	TRBD2
CAIALAGQGMGYTF	TRBV28	TRBJ1-2	TRBD1
CASSPYRGPEAFF	TRBV18	TRBJ1-1	TRBD1
CASSSGTGIDTGELFF	TRBV7-3	TRBJ2-2	TRBD1
CASSRTRTDITVVGELFF	TRBV5-1	TRBJ2-2	NA
CAWSDGDSYEQYF	TRBV30	TRBJ2-7	NA
CAWSRQTGVVSGNTIYF	TRBV30	TRBJ1-3	TRBD1
CSSFEGDYDNSPLHF	TRBV20-1	TRBJ1-6	NA
CAIRGRHTEAFF	TRBV6-2/TRBV6-3	TRBJ1-1	NA
CASSVSLVGLAIGNEQFF	TRBV6-1	TRBJ2-1	TRBD2
CASSLGQGAYSNQPQHF	TRBV6-5	TRBJ1-5	TRBD1